Following are 15 T cell receptor beta chains from one sample sequenced in a study of blood T cells in healthy people across ages. A J-beta primer mix and a sample-barcoded 5' primer were used in a second PCR of about 7 to 12 cycles. TCRdb called the 5' RACE reads again in MiXCR, with one record for every CDR3 protein. The table shows 850,000 to 1,000,000 distinct CDR3 sequences, with 45% to 60% occurring only once. Sequencing was done on a sample of blood. The origin of the receptors is a woman aged 60 to 75 in good health.

J is TRBJ2-4 and V is TRBV20-1; 8 positions agree with TRBD1. Germline lookup yields CDR1 DFQATT and CDR2 SNEGSKA (reference sequence). The length of the CDR3 is 16 residues. V shed 0 bases, J shed 3 bases, and the junction held 7 bases outside the gene matches. The CDR3 DNA sequence: TGCAGTGCTAGAGAAGGACTACAGGGGGGCAAAAACATTCAGTACTTC. Its protein is CSAREGLQGGKNIQYF.

The chain uses TRBV20-1 and TRBJ1-1; D gene unclear. This CDR3 comprises 12 residues. The ends were cut back, 3 bases at V and 2 bases at J, with 7 bases in the middle. Germline V gene lookup returns CDR1 DFQATT and CDR2 SNEGSKA (reference sequence). For the CDR3, the DNA is TGCAGTGCTAGGGTGATTAACACTGAAGCTTTCTTT. Residues: CSARVINTEAFF.

J is TRBJ2-3 and V is TRBV7-2; D is uncertain. The CDR3 spans 15 residues. V shed 5 bases and J shed 7 bases, with 19 bases lying between them. The V gene's germline CDR1 is SGHTA and CDR2 FQGNSA. Here the CDR3 DNA reads TGTGCCAGCAGCCTCCTTGGGGAAGGGTTTAATACGCAGTATTTT. This codes for CASSLLGEGFNTQYF.

The table lists this clonotype with many counts. V gene TRBV10-3 combines with J gene TRBJ2-3; no firm D call. The V end lost 4 bases, the J end lost 10 bases, and 15 bases lay between the germline ends. The CDR3 contains 13 residues. CDR1 and CDR2 from the germline V gene are ENHRY and SYGVKD. CDR3 nucleotide sequence: TGTGCCATCAGTGGGCTCGATACAGCTGCGCAGTATTTT. Amino acids: CAISGLDTAAQYF.

This clonotype was picked up many times. J is TRBJ2-3 and V is TRBV27; no reliable D call. Germline assignment: CDR1 MNHEY and CDR2 SMNVEV (reference sequence). V was cut by 6 bases and J by 7 bases, with 11 bases left in between. CDR3 length: 12 residues. The CDR3 DNA is TGTGCCAGCAGAGCCTCTATGAATACGCAGTATTTT. Protein: CASRASMNTQYF.

The chain has TRBV14 and TRBJ1-2, with D possibly matching TRBD1 (5 bases). The length of the CDR3 is 17 residues. Trimming cost V 3 bases and J 8 bases, with 25 bases left between them. Germline V gene data show CDR1 as SGHDN and CDR2 as FVKESK. For the CDR3, the DNA is TGTGCCAGCAGCCAGCTCACCGGGACGGTCGGACCCGAAGGCTACACCTTC. Encoded protein: CASSQLTGTVGPEGYTF. Full variable domain (remainder filled in from reference TRBV14 and TRBJ1-2): EAGVTQFPSHSVIEKGQTVTLRCDPISGHDNLYWYRRVMGKEIKFLLHFVKESKQDESGMPNNRFLAERTGGTYSTLKVQPAELEDSGVYFCASSQLTGTVGPEGYTFGSGTRLTVV.

This clonotype was observed once. V is TRBV15 and J is TRBJ2-1; TRBD2 matches 12 bases. Germline values: CDR1 LNHNV, CDR2 YYDKDF (reference sequence). This CDR3 contains 15 residues. The V segment lost 3 bases and the J segment 5 bases; nucleotides outside the gene matches: 2. The chain's CDR3 is CATSSGLAGHNEQFF. The CDR3 DNA sequence: TGTGCCACCAGCAGCGGACTAGCGGGACACAATGAGCAGTTCTTC.

This clonotype was counted between two and nine times. V gene TRBV29-1 combines with J gene TRBJ2-3, with D hard to call. This CDR3 contains 13 residues. Per germline, CDR1 SQVTM and CDR2 ANQGSEA. V lost 6 bases to trimming and J lost 2 bases, with 12 bases between them. Here the CDR3 DNA reads TGCAGCGTCGACCCTTTCACCACAGATACGCAGTATTTT. This codes for CSVDPFTTDTQYF.

This clonotype appeared once. V gene TRBV7-2 combines with J gene TRBJ1-6, with D tentatively TRBD1 (6 bases). CDR3 size: 15 residues. V lost 5 bases and J lost 13, with 21 bases in between. The germline V gene encodes CDR1 SGHTA and CDR2 FQGNSA. The CDR3 DNA sequence: TGTGCCAGCAGCCCGATACAGGGAAGTCGTTCGCCCCTCCACTTT. This codes for CASSPIQGSRSPLHF.

The chain links TRBV7-2 to TRBJ1-2, with 8 bases fitting TRBD1. There are 15 residues in the CDR3. Trimming took 5 bases from V and 8 from J; bases not matched to a gene: 13. The germline V gene encodes CDR1 SGHTA and CDR2 FQGNSA. The CDR3 protein is CASSPTAGQAVGYTF. The CDR3 coding sequence is TGTGCCAGCAGCCCCACCGCGGGACAGGCGGTAGGCTACACCTTC.

This sequence joins TRBV20-1 and TRBJ2-5; possibly TRBD2 for D (6 bases). Germline V gene sequence: CDR1 DFQATT, CDR2 SNEGSKA (reference sequence). V was trimmed by 1 base and J by 3 bases, leaving 6 bases between them. This CDR3 spans 12 amino acids. CDR3 region: CSARGGEETQYF. CDR3 nucleotides: TGCAGTGCTAGAGGGGGGGAAGAGACCCAGTACTTC.

This rearrangement joins TRBV11-2 to TRBJ2-5, with D perhaps TRBD1 (6 bases). Trimming shortened V by 5 bases and J by 11 bases, and 12 bases separated the two germline ends. Looked up from germline, CDR1 is SGHAT and CDR2 is FQNNGV. CDR3 length: 11 amino acids. DNA for the CDR3: TGTGCCAGCAGCACGGGGACATTACAGTACTTC. It yields the protein CASSTGTLQYF. Full variable domain (remainder filled in from reference TRBV11-2 and TRBJ2-5): EAGVAQSPRYKIIEKRQSVAFWCNPISGHATLYWYQQILGQGPKLLIQFQNNGVVDDSQLPKDRFSAERLKGVDSTLKIQPAKLEDSAVYLCASSTGTLQYFGPGTRLLVL.

This clonotype appeared a few times. The chain has TRBV20-1 and TRBJ2-1, with 7 bases aligning to TRBD2. After removal of 3 bases from V and 8 bases from J, the junction contained 13 bases not matched to a gene. This CDR3 has 15 amino acids. In germline, CDR1 is DFQATT, CDR2 SNEGSKA (reference sequence). The CDR3, as DNA: TGCAGTGCTAGTGCGGGAGTCCAGTCGCACGATGAGCAGTTCTTC. Its translation is CSASAGVQSHDEQFF.

The chain couples TRBV6-2 or TRBV6-3 to TRBJ2-5, with D perhaps TRBD2 (6 bases). Germline CDR1 MNHEY, CDR2 SVGEGT. V lost 9 bases and J 5 bases, leaving 13 bases between the germline ends. The CDR3 length is 12 residues. CDR3 DNA sequence: TGTGCCAGTCGTAGCGGAGCGGAGACCCAGTACTTC. As protein: CASRSGAETQYF.

The rearrangement joins TRBV25-1 to TRBJ2-3; 11 bases match TRBD2. Germline loops: CDR1 MGHDK, CDR2 SYGVNS. The V and J ends lost 2 bases and 10 bases, in that order; junction bases with no gene match: 14. There are 17 residues in the CDR3. The CDR3 reads CASSEPKLAGVSGSQYF. The CDR3, as DNA: TGTGCCAGCAGTGAACCTAAACTAGCGGGAGTTTCGGGATCGCAGTATTTT.